These 8 T cell receptor beta chains share one sample of origin, sequenced in a study of T cells in Graves' hyperthyroidism and ophthalmopathy. RNA transcripts gave rise to amplified TCR beta CDR3 regions. An initial round of RT-PCR targeting the TCR CDR3 relied on the HTBI primer set. TCRdb independently ran MiXCR on the multiplex PCR reads; one entry per CDR3 protein. The sample records hundreds of thousands of distinct CDR3 sequences, roughly 25% being singletons. Material: blood. These TCRs come from a man aged 45 to 65 with Graves' hyperthyroidism.

The chain is built from TRBV12-3 or TRBV12-4 and TRBJ2-5; D call uncertain. The V end lost 3 bases, the J end lost 4 bases, and 12 bases lay between the germline ends. The CDR3 extends over 14 amino acids. In DNA, the CDR3 is TGTGCCAGCAGTTTGAGACTTCCACGAGAGACCCAGTACTTC. Translating gives CASSLRLPRETQYF.

There are a few counts of this clonotype. The chain carries TRBV10-3 and TRBJ2-1; D may match TRBD1 or TRBD2 (5 bases each). CDR3 length: 14 amino acids. V lost 0 bases and J 9 bases, leaving 12 bases between the germline ends. Germline CDR1 is ENHRY and CDR2 is SYGVKD. The CDR3 is CAISESSERGEQFF. The DNA of the CDR3 is TGTGCCATCAGTGAGTCTAGCGAGAGGGGTGAGCAGTTCTTC.

This clonotype was detected ten times or more. V usage is TRBV28 and J usage is TRBJ2-7; TRBD2 matches 14 bases. The germline gives CDR1 MDHEN, CDR2 SYDVKM. CDR3 length: 19 amino acids. Trimming removed 4 bases from V and 1 base from J; junction bases left unmatched: 12. The CDR3 protein is CASSSGTSGSPAGSYEQYF. CDR3 DNA: TGTGCCAGCAGTTCTGGGACTAGCGGGAGCCCAGCGGGATCCTACGAGCAGTACTTC.

The chain employs TRBV7-9 and TRBJ1-1, with a possible D match to TRBD1 (5 bases). V gave up 5 bases and J gave up 0 bases, with 13 bases separating them. The CDR3 has 15 amino acids. Germline lookup yields CDR1 SEHNR and CDR2 FQNEAQ (reference sequence). In nucleotides, the CDR3 is TGTGCCAGCAGCCCTAGACAGTCCATGAACACTGAAGCTTTCTTT. Translation: CASSPRQSMNTEAFF.

The V gene is TRBV3-1, the J gene TRBJ2-7, with D perhaps given as TRBD1 or TRBD2 (6 bases each). The germline gives CDR1 LGHDT, CDR2 YNNKEL (reference sequence). The CDR3 extends over 14 amino acids. V lost 2 bases, J lost 2 bases, and 10 bases lay in between. CDR3 protein: CASSQRGTTYEQYF. The CDR3, as DNA: TGTGCCAGCAGCCAACGGGGGACAACCTACGAGCAGTACTTC.

This clonotype was detected only a few times. This chain joins TRBV6-1 and TRBJ1-5; 8 nucleotides align to TRBD1. Looked up from germline, CDR1 is MNHNS and CDR2 is SASEGT. V dropped 5 bases and J dropped 0; count of bases not matched to a gene: 3. The CDR3 consists of 15 residues. CDR3 bases: TGTGCCAGCAGTCGGGACAGGAATAGCAATCAGCCCCAGCATTTT. Its translation is CASSRDRNSNQPQHF.

The genes are TRBV20-1 and TRBJ1-5; perhaps TRBD1 as D (6 bases). V dropped 3 bases and J dropped 2 bases, with 11 bases sitting between them. The CDR3 runs 14 residues. In germline, CDR1 is DFQATT, CDR2 SNEGSKA (reference sequence). The CDR3 reads CSARGGGRNQPQHF. The CDR3 DNA reads TGCAGTGCTAGGGGGGGGGGGCGCAATCAGCCCCAGCATTTT.

Many counts were recorded for this clonotype. This rearrangement joins TRBV5-1 to TRBJ2-7; 7 nucleotides align to TRBD1. The CDR3 is 16 residues long. The V gene's germline CDR1 is SGHRS and CDR2 YFSETQ. J was trimmed by 1 base and V by 3 bases; bases with no gene match: 10. The CDR3 DNA is TGCGCCAGCAGCTCTGCCTACAGGGGCAGGTCCTACGAGCAGTACTTC. This sequence encodes CASSSAYRGRSYEQYF.